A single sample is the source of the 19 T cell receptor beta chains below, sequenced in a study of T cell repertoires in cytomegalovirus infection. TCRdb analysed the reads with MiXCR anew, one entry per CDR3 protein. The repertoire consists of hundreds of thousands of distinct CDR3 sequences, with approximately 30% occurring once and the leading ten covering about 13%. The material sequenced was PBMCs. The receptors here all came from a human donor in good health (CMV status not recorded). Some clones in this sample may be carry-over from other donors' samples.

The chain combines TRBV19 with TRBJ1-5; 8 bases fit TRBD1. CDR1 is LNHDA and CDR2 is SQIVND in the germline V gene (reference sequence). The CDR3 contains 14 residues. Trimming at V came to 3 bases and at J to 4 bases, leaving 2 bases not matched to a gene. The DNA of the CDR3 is TGTGCCAGTAGTATCGACAGGGGAAATCAGCCCCAGCATTTT. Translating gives CASSIDRGNQPQHF.

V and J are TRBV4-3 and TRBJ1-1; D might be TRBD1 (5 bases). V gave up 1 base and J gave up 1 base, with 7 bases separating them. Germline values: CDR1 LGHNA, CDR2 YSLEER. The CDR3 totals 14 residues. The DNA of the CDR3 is TGCGCCAGCAGCCAAGCCGACAGGAACACTGAAGCTTTCTTT. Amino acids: CASSQADRNTEAFF.

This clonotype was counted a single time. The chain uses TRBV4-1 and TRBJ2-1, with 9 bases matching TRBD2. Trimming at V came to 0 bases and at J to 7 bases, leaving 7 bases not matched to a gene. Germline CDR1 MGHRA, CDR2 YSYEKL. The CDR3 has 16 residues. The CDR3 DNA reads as TGCGCCAGCAGCCAAGACGGGGCGGGGGGGCGAAATGAGCAGTTCTTC. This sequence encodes CASSQDGAGGRNEQFF.

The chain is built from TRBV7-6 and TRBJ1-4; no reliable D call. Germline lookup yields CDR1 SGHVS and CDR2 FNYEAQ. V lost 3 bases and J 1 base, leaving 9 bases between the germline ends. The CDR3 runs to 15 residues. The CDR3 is CASSFSIGTNEKLFF. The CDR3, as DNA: TGTGCCAGCAGCTTTTCGATCGGAACTAATGAAAAACTGTTTTTT.

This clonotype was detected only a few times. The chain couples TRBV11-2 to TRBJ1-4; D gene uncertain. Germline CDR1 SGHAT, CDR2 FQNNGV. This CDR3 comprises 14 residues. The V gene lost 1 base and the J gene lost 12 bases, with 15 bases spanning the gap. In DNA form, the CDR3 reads TGTGCCAGCAGCTTAGTCCTATATGCTCGGGAACTGTTTTTT. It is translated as CASSLVLYARELFF.

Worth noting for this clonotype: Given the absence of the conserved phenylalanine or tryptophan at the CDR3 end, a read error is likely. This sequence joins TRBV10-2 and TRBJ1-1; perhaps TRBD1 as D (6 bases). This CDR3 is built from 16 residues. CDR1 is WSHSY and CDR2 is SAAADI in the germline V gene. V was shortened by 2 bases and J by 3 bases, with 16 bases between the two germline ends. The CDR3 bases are TGCGCCAGCAGTGAGCCATCTGGACAGTTAGACACTGAAGCTTTCGTT. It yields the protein CASSEPSGQLDTEAFV.

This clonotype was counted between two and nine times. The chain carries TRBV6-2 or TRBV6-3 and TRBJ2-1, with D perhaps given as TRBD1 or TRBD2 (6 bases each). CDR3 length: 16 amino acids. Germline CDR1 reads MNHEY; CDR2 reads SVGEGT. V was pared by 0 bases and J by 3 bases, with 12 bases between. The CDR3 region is CASSYSGGGSYNEQFF. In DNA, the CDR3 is TGTGCCAGCAGTTACTCTGGAGGGGGGAGCTACAATGAGCAGTTCTTC.

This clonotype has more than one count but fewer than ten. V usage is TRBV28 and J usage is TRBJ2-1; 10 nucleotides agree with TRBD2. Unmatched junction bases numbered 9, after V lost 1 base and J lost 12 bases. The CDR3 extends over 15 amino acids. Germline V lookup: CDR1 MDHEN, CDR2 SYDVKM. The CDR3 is CASSLSVAGGLRQFF. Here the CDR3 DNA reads TGTGCCAGCAGTTTATCGGTAGCGGGGGGTTTACGGCAGTTCTTC.

The CDR3 nucleotides read TGTGCCAGCAGTTACAAGGGGGGCGGCTACACCTTC. It specifies CASSYKGGGYTF. The chain couples TRBV6-8 to TRBJ1-2, with D maybe TRBD1 (6 bases). CDR3 size: 12 residues. CDR1 is MNHGY and CDR2 is SAAAGT in the germline V gene. Trimming pared 2 bases from V and 8 bases from J, leaving 9 bases between.

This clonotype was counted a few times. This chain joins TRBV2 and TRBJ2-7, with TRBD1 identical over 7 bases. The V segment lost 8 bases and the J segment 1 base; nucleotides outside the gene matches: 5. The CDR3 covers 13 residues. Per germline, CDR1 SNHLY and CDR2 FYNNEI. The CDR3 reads CASRGGLSYEQYF. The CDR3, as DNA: TGTGCCAGCCGAGGGGGCCTTTCCTACGAGCAGTACTTC.

Written as DNA, the CDR3 is TGTGCCAGCACTTTCAGGGCGGGGGCTGAAGCTTTCTTT. Encoded protein: CASTFRAGAEAFF. This chain uses TRBV28 with TRBJ1-1, with D possibly being TRBD1 (5 bases). The CDR3 loop spans 13 amino acids. Looked up from germline, CDR1 is MDHEN and CDR2 is SYDVKM. Trimming removed 7 bases at V and 6 bases at J, with 15 bases between.

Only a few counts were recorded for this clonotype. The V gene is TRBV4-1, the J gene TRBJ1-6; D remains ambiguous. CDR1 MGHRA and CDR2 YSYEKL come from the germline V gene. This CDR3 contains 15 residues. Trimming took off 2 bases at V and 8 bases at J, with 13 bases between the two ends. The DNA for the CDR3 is TGCGCCAGCAGCCAATCCGGGCTTATAGATTCACCCCTCCACTTT. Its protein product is CASSQSGLIDSPLHF.

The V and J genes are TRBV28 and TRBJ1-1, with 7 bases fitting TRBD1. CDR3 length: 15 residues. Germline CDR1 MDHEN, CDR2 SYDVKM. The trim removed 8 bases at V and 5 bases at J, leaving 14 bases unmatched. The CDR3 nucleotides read TGTGCCAGCCACCCCCCGAGCAGGGGGGATACTGAAGCTTTCTTT. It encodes CASHPPSRGDTEAFF.

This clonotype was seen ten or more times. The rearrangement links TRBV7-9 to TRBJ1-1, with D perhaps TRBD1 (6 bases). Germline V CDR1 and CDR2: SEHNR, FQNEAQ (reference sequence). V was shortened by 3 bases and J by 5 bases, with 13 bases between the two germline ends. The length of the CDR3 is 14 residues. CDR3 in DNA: TGTGCCAGCAGCTTGGGCCCAGGGGAAACTGAAGCTTTCTTT. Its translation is CASSLGPGETEAFF.

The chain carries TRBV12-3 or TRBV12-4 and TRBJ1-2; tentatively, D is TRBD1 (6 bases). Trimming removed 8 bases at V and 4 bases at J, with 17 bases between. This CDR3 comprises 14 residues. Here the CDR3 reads CASCLGGYSYGYTF. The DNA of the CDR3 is TGTGCCAGCTGCTTAGGGGGGTACAGCTATGGCTACACCTTC.

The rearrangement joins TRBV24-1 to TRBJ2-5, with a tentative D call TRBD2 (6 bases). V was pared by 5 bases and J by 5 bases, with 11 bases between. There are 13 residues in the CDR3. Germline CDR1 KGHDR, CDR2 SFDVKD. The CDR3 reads CATSGDGGETQYF. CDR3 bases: TGTGCCACCAGTGGGGACGGAGGGGAGACCCAGTACTTC.

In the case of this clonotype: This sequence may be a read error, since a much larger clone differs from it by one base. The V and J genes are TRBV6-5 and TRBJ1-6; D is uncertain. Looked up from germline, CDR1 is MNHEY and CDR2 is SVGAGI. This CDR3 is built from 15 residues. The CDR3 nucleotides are TGTGCCAGCAGTTACGGGTTCTTGGGCGATTCACCCATCCACTTT. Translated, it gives CASSYGFLGDSPIHF.

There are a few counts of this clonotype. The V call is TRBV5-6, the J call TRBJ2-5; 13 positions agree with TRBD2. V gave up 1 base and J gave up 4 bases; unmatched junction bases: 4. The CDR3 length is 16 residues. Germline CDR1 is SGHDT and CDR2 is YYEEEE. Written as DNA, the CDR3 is TGTGCCAGCAGCTTGACGGGACTAGCGGGGACAGAGACCCAGTACTTC. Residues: CASSLTGLAGTETQYF.

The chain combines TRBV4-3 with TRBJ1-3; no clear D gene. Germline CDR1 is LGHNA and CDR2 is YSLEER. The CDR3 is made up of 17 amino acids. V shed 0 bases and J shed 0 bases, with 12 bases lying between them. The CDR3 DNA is TGCGCCAGCAGCCAAGATAGGCAGATCTCCTCTGGAAACACCATATATTTT. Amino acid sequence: CASSQDRQISSGNTIYF.